What follows describes a single TCR beta chain. As yet, its antigen is unknown. The record originates from a study of cytomegalovirus exposure and HLA in healthy donors. Broader study findings: Researchers reported in a later analysis that common viral pathogens appeared linked to several top clusters. It was reported in a later analysis that an Asian-associated ancestry cluster showed fewer N-insertions than the roughly 670-donor mean. CMV serostatus was the sole immune exposure data available. Associated with HLA alleles at 0.05 false discovery rate in a later analysis were about 17,000 TCR beta sequences.

This CDR3 spans 15 amino acids. The ends were cut back, 0 bases at V and 0 bases at J, with 8 bases in the middle. Germline lookup yields CDR1 MNHEY and CDR2 SMNVEV (reference sequence). Both 60 Vbeta primers and 13 Jbeta primers went into the PCR. The assay was immunoSEQ multiplex PCR, and TCRdb's table has in-frame clones only and misses some. The sample lists about 25,000 clones, about four fifths seen once, with about 4.2% in the top ten. Sequenced sample: PBMCs. This TCR was sampled from a male donor in good health and CMV-seronegative. The chain is built from TRBV27 and TRBJ1-1; D gene uncertain. The CDR3 DNA sequence: TGTGCCAGCAGTTTATCGCCAGGCTTGAACACTGAAGCTTTCTTT. Translation gives CASSLSPGLNTEAFF.